Below, one TCR beta chain is given with its context. There are a few counts of this clone. Its antigen is currently not known. The input lacks base qualities; no much larger clone sits a single base away. This record comes from a study of shared clonotypes between healthy human individuals (dated by TCRdb to 2018 to 2020). General notes on the study: The cohort comprised a couple of women and a few men aged 18 to 49 years. For each donor, CD4 naive and CD4 memory were each given three plates, CD8 naive was given two plates, and CD8 memory was given one plate. Blood TCR repertoires of four to six healthy adults were deeply sequenced to estimate repertoire size and the extent of clonotype sharing between individuals. Different laboratories and diverse techniques were used to prepare libraries and sequence TCR repertoires, to increase sequencing depth and limit assay-specific biases. Per donor, leukapheresis produced somewhere between about 0.94 and 10 billion PBMCs. Overall study results and their limits: Incomplete sequencing was indicated by rarefaction of sorted-subset datasets, despite the large sequencing depth. Sampling was limited to blood, and TCR repertoires in tissue likely differ from TCR repertoires in blood. Pairwise subsampling led to the expectation that sequencing depth would affect the degree of clonotype sharing among donors. Across a handful of donors, approximately 4.9% of naive CD4, roughly 3.3% of naive CD8, approximately 2.5% of memory CD4, and around 0.4% of memory CD8 clonotypes were shared. Estimated clonotype richness was generally larger for naive than for memory subsets. Clonotypes shared by all four sorted-subset donors showed higher generation probabilities than non-shared clonotypes. Because the study included a small number of donors, the genetic and exposure-history diversity represented was limited.

Donors were healthy HIV-negative adults with no recently reported acute infections or vaccinations. Every donor was a Caucasian adult living in Nashville, Tennessee, USA. CD4+ T cells were enriched by magnetic negative selection, after which naive cells were positively selected on CD45RA and the negative fraction was taken as the memory subset. Blood was collected by leukapheresis, and PBMCs were isolated by Ficoll-Histopaque density gradient centrifugation and then cryopreserved in liquid nitrogen vapor phase. Analytical flow cytometry was used to check the purity and quantity of each magnetically sorted T cell population. From each sorted fraction, genomic DNA was isolated and quantified by UV absorbance on a Nanodrop 2000c. The CDR3 runs 13 amino acids, cysteine and phenylalanine included. The CDR3 DNA has 39 bases and is translated from base 1. The germline ends are 6 bases apart after V is trimmed by 0 bases and J by 6 bases. The CDR1 and CDR2 encoded by the germline V gene are SGHAT and FQNNGV.

TCR CDR3 regions were amplified from genomic DNA by multiplex PCR using the deep immunoSEQ assay. Genomic DNA extracted from each cell subset was distributed evenly over all wells of several immunoSEQ 96-well plates, and each plate served as one replicate. For sorted subsets, approximately 0.2 ug of genomic DNA, equivalent to some 30,000 T cell genomes, went into each replicate PCR. Purified libraries were quantified with a Qubit 3.0 fluorometer, sized on a Bioanalyzer 2100, and re-quantified with the KAPA Library Quantification kit. A separate single-read 150-cycle Illumina NextSeq 550 flow cell was used to sequence each immunoSEQ 96-well plate. The original pipeline was this. Because the immunoSEQ output included only junctional sequences and no quality scores, the filtering could not be the same as the filtering used for full-length reads. Sequences were annotated with PyIR, a Python wrapper for IgBLAST v1.9, and V/J genes and CDR3 were assigned using IMGT germline references. Any read was removed if the V/J assignment was weak (E-value above 1e-6), the CDR3 was missing, or the read contained stop codons, out-of-frame junctions, or ambiguous translated residues. V3J clonotypes were defined as sequences sharing an identical inferred V gene, J gene, and CDR3 amino acid sequence. The percentage overlap between two repertoires was calculated by dividing the number of shared unique clonotypes by the size of the smaller repertoire. RTK rarefaction, the Chao1 estimator, and Recon v2.1 estimates of unobserved clonotypes were used to assess repertoire richness. Generation probabilities were computed with OLGA for all TCRbeta clonotypes obtained by the gDNA method from a few donors. Sourced from immuneACCESS, this table was stored by TCRdb with only in-frame sequences that have V and J called. A share of the clones is absent; for the studies checked, an unresolved V gene accounts for under half, and the remainder has no known explanation. The V and J calls and clone size are taken from that table; D and trimming were inferred from the DNA. This sample gives fewer than 3 million clones in total; 85% to 95% of them show up just once. Jointly, the top ten make up more than 0.35% of the sample.

This receptor was obtained from a young man in good health. Some clones in this sample may be carry-over from other donors' samples. The chain uses TRBV11-2 and TRBJ1-5, with the D gene not clear enough to name. Material: naive CD4+ T cells from PBMCs. This specimen's cell subset or site label, interpreted: CD45RA+ positively selected. Here the CDR3 is given as CASSLDQGQPQHF. The bases read TGTGCCAGCAGCTTAGATCAAGGTCAGCCCCAGCATTTT.